This note documents a single T cell receptor (beta chain) sequence. Its antigen remains unknown. The entry originates in a study of CD8 T cells in ankylosing spondylitis. Study results and limitations: It appeared that ankylosing spondylitis blood was characterized by a TCR beta motif of seven or eight highly homologous variants.

One entry per CDR3 protein, called by TCRdb with MiXCR from the 5' RACE reads. The table has some 200,000 distinct CDR3 sequences, 18% seen once. The sample consisted of blood, either unsorted or a sorted T cell fraction (not recorded which). The TCR comes from a male donor under 30 with ankylosing spondylitis or in good health (not recorded which).

The CDR3 is CSVVTELSNQPQHF. CDR3 coding DNA: TGCAGCGTCGTGACAGAGCTTAGCAATCAGCCCCAGCATTTT. The J gene is TRBJ1-5, the V gene TRBV29-1, with D perhaps matching TRBD1 (5 bases). CDR1 is SQVTM, CDR2 ANQGSEA, per germline. This CDR3 comprises 14 residues. V was clipped by 6 bases and J by 0 bases, with 12 bases between them.